This passage covers 6 T cell receptor beta chains from one sample sequenced in a study of cytomegalovirus exposure and HLA in healthy donors. PCR amplification relied on 60 Vbeta primers (plus 13 Jbeta primers). Method: immunoSEQ multiplex PCR; TCRdb's copy keeps in-frame clones and lacks some. Here the sample spans 95,000 to 110,000 clones, 74% being singletons. What was sequenced was PBMCs. These receptor sequences come from a woman aged 40 to 49 in good health and CMV-seropositive.

The sample holds one count of this clone. V usage is TRBV6-5 and J usage is TRBJ2-7, with D hard to call. The length of the CDR3 is 14 residues. CDR1 is MNHEY and CDR2 is SVGAGI in the germline V gene. With 0 bases removed from V and 2 bases from J, the gap between germline ends came to 8 bases. CDR3 protein: CASSYSARTYEQYF. The CDR3 nucleotides read TGTGCCAGCAGTTACTCTGCCAGGACCTACGAGCAGTACTTC.

The V call is TRBV6-5, the J call TRBJ1-2; perhaps TRBD1 as D (6 bases). The CDR3 extends over 12 amino acids. The V gene's germline CDR1 is MNHEY and CDR2 SVGAGI. V was cut by 1 base and J by 8 bases, with 8 bases left in between. DNA of the CDR3: TGTGCCAGCAGTTACTGGGGGCTCGGCTACACCTTC. Translated, it gives CASSYWGLGYTF.

The chain combines TRBV19 with TRBJ1-5; 7 bases agree with TRBD1. The ends lost 4 bases at V and 6 bases at J; junction bases unmatched: 6. The CDR3 contains 14 residues. CDR1 and CDR2 from the germline V gene are LNHDA and SQIVND (reference sequence). CDR3 DNA: TGTGCCAGTAGTACCCATCGACAGGGTCAGCCCCAGCATTTT. Protein sequence: CASSTHRQGQPQHF.

This clone was detected a few times. The chain carries TRBV19 and TRBJ2-2, with D maybe TRBD2 (5 bases). Germline V CDR1 and CDR2: LNHDA, SQIVND (reference sequence). The CDR3 is 13 amino acids. The V end was cut by 4 bases, the J end by 5 bases, with 8 bases between. This CDR3 reads CASSKGETGELFF. For the CDR3, the DNA is TGTGCCAGTAGTAAGGGAGAAACCGGGGAGCTGTTTTTT. The full variable domain, with the rest looked up from reference TRBV19 and TRBJ2-2, is DGGITQSPKYLFRKEGQNVTLSCEQNLNHDAMYWYRQDPGQGLRLIYYSQIVNDFQKGDIAEGYSVSREKKESFPLTVTSAQKNPTAFYLCASSKGETGELFFGEGSRLTVL.

This clone was observed a handful of times. V gene TRBV7-9 combines with J gene TRBJ2-7, with a tentative D call TRBD2 (5 bases). Trimming removed 8 bases from V and 3 bases from J, with 11 bases in between. The CDR3 loop spans 12 amino acids. Germline V lookup: CDR1 SEHNR, CDR2 FQNEAQ (reference sequence). The CDR3 DNA reads as TGTGCCAGCGCGAGAGGGTTCTACGAGCAGTACTTC. Its translation is CASARGFYEQYF.

This clone was found a few times. The CDR3 sequence is CASSQDRDRENEQYF. As DNA, the CDR3 is TGCGCCAGCAGCCAAGATCGGGACAGGGAAAACGAGCAGTACTTC. The gene calls are TRBV4-1 and TRBJ2-7; 9 bases line up with TRBD1. CDR3 length: 15 amino acids. Losses at the gene ends were 0 bases for V and 5 bases for J; bases not matched to a gene: 5. CDR1 is MGHRA and CDR2 is YSYEKL in the germline V gene.